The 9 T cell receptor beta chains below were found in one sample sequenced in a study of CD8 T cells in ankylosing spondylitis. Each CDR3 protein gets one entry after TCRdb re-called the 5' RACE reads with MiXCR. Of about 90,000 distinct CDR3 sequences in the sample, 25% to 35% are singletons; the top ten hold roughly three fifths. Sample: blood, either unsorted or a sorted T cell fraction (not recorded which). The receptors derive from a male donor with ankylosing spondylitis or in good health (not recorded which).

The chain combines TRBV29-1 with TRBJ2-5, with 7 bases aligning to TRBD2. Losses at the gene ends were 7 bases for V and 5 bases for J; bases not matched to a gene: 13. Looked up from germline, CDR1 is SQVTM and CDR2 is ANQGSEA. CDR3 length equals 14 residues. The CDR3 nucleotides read TGCAGCGCCCCTTCTTGGGGGGGTCGGGAGACCCAGTACTTC. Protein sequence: CSAPSWGGRETQYF. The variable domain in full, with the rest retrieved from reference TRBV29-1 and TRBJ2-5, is SAVISQKPSRDICQRGTSLTIQCQVDSQVTMMFWYRQQPGQSLTLIATANQGSEATYESGFVIDKFPISRPNLTFSTLTVSNMSPEDSSIYLCSAPSWGGRETQYFGPGTRLLVL.

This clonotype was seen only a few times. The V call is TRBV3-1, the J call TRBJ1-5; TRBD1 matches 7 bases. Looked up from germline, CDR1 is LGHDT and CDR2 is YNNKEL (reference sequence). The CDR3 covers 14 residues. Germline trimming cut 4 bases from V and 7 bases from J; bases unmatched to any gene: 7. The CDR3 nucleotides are TGTGCCAGCAGCCCGACCTACAGGGGACAGCCCCAGCATTTT. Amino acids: CASSPTYRGQPQHF.

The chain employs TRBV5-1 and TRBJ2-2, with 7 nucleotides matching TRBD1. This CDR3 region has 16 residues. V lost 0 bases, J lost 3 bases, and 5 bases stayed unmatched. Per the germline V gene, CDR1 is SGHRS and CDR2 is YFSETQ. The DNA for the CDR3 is TGCGCCAGCAGCTTGGAGGGACAGCCTGACACCGGGGAGCTGTTTTTT. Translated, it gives CASSLEGQPDTGELFF.

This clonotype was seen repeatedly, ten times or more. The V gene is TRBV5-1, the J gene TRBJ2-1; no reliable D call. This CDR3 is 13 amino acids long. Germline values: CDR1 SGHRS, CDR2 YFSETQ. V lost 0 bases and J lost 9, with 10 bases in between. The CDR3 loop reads CASSLAVAVEQFF. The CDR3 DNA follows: TGCGCCAGCAGCTTGGCGGTAGCTGTTGAGCAGTTCTTC.

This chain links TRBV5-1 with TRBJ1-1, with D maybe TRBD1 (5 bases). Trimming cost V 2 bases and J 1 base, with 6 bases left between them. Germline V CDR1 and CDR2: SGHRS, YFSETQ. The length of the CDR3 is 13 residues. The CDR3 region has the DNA TGCGCCAGCAGCTTTCAGGGGAACACTGAAGCTTTCTTT. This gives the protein CASSFQGNTEAFF.

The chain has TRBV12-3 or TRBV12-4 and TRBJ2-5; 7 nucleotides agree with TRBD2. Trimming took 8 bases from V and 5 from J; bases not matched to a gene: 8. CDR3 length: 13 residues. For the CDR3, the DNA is TGTGCCAGCTCGGACCTGGGAGGGGAGACCCAGTACTTC. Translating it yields CASSDLGGETQYF.

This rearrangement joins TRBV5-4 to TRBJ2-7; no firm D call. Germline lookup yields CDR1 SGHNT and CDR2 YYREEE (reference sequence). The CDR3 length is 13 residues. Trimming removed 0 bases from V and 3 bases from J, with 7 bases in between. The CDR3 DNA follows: TGTGCCAGCAGCTTGGGGGGTAACTACGAGCAGTACGTC. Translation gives CASSLGGNYEQYV.

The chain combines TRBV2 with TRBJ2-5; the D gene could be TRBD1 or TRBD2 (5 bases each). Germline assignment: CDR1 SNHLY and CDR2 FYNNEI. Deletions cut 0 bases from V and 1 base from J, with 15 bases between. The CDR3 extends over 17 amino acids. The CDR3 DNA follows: TGTGCCAGCAGTGAAGCGGCGTATCGGGGCGGCCAAGAGACCCAGTACTTC. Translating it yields CASSEAAYRGGQETQYF.

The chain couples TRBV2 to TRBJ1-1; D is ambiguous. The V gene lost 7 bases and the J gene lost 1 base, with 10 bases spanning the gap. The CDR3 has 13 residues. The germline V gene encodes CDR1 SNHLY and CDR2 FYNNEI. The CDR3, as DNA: TGTGCCAGCAAGGGATCGAAGAACACTGAAGCTTTCTTT. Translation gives CASKGSKNTEAFF.